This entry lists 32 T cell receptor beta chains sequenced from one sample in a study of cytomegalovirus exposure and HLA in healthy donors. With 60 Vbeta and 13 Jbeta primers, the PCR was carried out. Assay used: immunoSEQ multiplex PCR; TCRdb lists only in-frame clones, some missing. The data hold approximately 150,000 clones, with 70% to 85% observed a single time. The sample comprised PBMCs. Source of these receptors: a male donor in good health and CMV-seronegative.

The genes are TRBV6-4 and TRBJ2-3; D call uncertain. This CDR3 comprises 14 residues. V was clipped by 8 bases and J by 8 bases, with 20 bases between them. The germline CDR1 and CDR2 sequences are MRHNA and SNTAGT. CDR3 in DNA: TGTGCCAGCCGGATGACATCCCAGGCCGGTACGCAGTATTTT. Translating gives CASRMTSQAGTQYF.

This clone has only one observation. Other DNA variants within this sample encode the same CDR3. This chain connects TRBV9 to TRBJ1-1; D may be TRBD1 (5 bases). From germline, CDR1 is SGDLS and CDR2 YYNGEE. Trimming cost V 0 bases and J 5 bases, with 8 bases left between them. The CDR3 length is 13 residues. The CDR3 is CASSVEGRTEAFF. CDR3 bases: TGTGCCAGCAGCGTAGAGGGGAGGACTGAAGCTTTCTTT.

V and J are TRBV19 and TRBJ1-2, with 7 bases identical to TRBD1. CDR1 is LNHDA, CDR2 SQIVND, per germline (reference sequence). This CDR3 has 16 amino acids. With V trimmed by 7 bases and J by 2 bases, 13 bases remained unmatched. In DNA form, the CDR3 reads TGTGCCAGTACCTGGGACAGCCACAATCAAAACTATGGCTACACCTTC. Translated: CASTWDSHNQNYGYTF.

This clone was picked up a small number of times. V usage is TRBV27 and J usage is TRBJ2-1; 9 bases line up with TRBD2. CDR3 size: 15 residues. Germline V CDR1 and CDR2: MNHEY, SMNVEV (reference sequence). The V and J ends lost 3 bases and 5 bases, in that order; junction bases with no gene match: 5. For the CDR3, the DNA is TGTGCCAGCAGTTTGTTTGGCGGGGGGGACAATGAGCAGTTCTTC. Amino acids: CASSLFGGGDNEQFF.

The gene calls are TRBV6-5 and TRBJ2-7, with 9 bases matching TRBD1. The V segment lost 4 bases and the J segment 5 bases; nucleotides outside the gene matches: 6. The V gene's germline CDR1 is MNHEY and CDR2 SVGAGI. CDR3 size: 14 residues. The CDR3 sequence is CASSSGTGYDEQYF. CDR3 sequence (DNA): TGTGCCAGCAGTTCCGGGACAGGGTACGACGAGCAGTACTTC.

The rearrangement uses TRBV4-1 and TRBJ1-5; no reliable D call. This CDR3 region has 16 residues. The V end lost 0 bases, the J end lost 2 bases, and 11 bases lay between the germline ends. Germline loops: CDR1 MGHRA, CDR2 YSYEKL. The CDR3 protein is CASSQDRGWGNQPQHF. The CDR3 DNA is TGCGCCAGCAGCCAAGATCGGGGATGGGGCAATCAGCCCCAGCATTTT.

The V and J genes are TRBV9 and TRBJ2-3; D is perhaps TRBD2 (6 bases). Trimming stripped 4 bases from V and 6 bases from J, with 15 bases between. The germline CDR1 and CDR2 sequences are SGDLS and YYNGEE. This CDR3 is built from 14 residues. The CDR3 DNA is TGTGCCAGCAGCCCAAACCCGGAGGGGGATACGCAGTATTTT. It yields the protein CASSPNPEGDTQYF.

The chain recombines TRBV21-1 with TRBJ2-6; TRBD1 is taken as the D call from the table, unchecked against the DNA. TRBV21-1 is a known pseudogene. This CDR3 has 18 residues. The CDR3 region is CASSTQQGALCGANVLTF. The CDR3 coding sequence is TGTGCCAGCAGCACTCAACAGGGGGCTTTGTGTGGGGCCAACGTCCTGACTTTC.

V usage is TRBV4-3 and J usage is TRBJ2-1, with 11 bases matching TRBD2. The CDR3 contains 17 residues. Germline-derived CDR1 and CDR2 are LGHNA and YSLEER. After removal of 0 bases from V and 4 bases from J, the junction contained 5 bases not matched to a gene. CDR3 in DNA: TGCGCCAGCAGCCAAGATCGGGCTAGCGGGGGGTACAATGAGCAGTTCTTC. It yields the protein CASSQDRASGGYNEQFF.

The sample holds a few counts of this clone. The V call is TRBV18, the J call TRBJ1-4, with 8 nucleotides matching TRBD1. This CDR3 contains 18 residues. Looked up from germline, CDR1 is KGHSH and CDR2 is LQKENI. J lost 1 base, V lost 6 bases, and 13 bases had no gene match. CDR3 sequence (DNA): TGTGCCAGCTCCCGGGACAGGACTGGTTTTGGAACTAATGAAAAACTGTTTTTT. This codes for CASSRDRTGFGTNEKLFF.

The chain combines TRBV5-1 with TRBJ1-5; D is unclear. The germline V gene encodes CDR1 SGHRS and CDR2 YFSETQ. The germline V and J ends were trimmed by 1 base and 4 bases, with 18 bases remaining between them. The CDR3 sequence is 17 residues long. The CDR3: CASSLWPIDNLNQPQHF. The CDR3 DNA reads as TGCGCCAGCAGCTTGTGGCCTATCGACAACCTGAATCAGCCCCAGCATTTT.

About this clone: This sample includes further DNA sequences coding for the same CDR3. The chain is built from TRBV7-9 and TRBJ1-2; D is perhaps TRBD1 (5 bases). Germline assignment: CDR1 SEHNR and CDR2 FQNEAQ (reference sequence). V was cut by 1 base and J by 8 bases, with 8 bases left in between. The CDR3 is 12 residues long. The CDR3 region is CASSLGGDGYTF. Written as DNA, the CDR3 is TGTGCCAGCAGCTTAGGCGGGGACGGCTACACCTTC.

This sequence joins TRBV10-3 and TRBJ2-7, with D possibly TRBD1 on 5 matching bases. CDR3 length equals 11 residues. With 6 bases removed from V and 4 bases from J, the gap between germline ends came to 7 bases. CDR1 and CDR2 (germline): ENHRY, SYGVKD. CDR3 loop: CAIRAGYEQYF. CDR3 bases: TGTGCCATCAGAGCAGGGTACGAGCAGTACTTC.

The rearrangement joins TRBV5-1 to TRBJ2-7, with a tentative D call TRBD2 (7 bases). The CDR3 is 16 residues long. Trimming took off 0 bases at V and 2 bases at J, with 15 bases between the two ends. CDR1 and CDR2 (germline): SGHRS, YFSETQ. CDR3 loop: CASSLEGGFFPYEQYF. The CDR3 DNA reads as TGCGCCAGCAGCTTGGAGGGGGGGTTCTTCCCCTACGAGCAGTACTTC.

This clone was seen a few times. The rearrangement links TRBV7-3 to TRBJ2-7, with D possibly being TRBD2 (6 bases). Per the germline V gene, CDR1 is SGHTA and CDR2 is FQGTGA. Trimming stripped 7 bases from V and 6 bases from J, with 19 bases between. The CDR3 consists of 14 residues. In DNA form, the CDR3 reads TGTGCCAGCAAGATGACTAGTTCCCCTAGCGAGCAGTACTTC. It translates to CASKMTSSPSEQYF.

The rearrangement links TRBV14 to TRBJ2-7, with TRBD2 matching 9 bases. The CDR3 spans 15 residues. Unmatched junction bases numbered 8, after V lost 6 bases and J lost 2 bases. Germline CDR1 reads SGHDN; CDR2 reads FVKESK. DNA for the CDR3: TGTGCCAGCAGGATTAGCGGGGGCCGCACCTACGAGCAGTACTTC. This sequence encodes CASRISGGRTYEQYF.

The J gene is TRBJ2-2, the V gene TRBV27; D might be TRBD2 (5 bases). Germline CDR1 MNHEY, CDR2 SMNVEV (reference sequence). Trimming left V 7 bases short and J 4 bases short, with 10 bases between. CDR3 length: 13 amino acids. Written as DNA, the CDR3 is TGTGCCAGCACGGTGGACTTCACCGGGGAGCTGTTTTTT. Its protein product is CASTVDFTGELFF.

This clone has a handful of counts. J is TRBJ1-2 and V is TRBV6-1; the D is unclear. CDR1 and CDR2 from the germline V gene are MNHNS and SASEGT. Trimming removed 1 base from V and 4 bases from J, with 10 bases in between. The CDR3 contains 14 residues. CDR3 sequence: CASSEERHSYGYTF. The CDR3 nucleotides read TGTGCCAGCAGTGAAGAAAGACACAGCTATGGCTACACCTTC.

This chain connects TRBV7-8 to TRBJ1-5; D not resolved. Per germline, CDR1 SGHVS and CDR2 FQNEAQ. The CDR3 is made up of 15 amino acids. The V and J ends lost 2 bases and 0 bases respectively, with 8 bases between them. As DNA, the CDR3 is TGTGCCAGCAGCTTACAGTTCGATAGCAATCAGCCCCAGCATTTT. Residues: CASSLQFDSNQPQHF. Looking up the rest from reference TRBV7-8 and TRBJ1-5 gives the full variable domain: GAGVSQSPRYKVAKRGQDVALRCDPISGHVSLFWYQQALGQGPEFLTYFQNEAQLDKSGLPSDRFFAERPEGSVSTLKIQRTQQEDSAVYLCASSLQFDSNQPQHFGDGTRLSIL.

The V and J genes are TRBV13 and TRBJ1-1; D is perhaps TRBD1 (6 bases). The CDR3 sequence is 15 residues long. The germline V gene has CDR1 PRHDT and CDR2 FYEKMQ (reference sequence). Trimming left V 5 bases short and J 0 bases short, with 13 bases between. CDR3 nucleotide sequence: TGTGCCAGCAGCCTAATCAGGGGAATGAACACTGAAGCTTTCTTT. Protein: CASSLIRGMNTEAFF.

The CDR3 loop reads CASSYSPGANSPLHF. As DNA, the CDR3 is TGTGCCAGCAGTTACTCTCCAGGGGCTAATTCACCCCTCCACTTT. The chain has TRBV6-5 and TRBJ1-6; D might be TRBD1 (6 bases). The V gene lost 0 bases and the J gene lost 6 bases, with 9 bases spanning the gap. Germline-derived CDR1 and CDR2 are MNHEY and SVGAGI. This CDR3 comprises 15 residues.

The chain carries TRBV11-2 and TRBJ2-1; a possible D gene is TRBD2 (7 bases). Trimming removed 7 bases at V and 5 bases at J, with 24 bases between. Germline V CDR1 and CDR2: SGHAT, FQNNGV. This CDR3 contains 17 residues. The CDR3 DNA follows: TGTGCCAGCACCCCATCGGGGGGCCCTACCTCAAACAATGAGCAGTTCTTC. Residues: CASTPSGGPTSNNEQFF.

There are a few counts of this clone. The CDR3 nucleotides read TGCGCCAGCAGCCAAGGCAGGGGCGGGTATGGCTACACCTTC. It is translated as CASSQGRGGYGYTF. This chain links TRBV4-1 with TRBJ1-2; tentative D call: TRBD1 (6 bases). V dropped 1 base and J dropped 5 bases, with 11 bases sitting between them. CDR1 is MGHRA, CDR2 YSYEKL, per germline. The CDR3 loop spans 14 amino acids.

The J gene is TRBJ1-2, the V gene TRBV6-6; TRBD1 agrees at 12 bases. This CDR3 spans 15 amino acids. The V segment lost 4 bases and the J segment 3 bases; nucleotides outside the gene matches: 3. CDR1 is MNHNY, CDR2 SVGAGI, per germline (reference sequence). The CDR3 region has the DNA TGTGCCAGCAGTTGGGACAGGGGGCGCGACTATGGCTACACCTTC. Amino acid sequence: CASSWDRGRDYGYTF.

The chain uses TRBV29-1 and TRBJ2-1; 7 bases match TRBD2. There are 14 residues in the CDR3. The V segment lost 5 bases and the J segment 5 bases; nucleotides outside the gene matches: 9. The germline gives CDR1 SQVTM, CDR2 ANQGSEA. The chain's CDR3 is CSVRNLGGNNEQFF. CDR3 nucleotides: TGCAGCGTTCGAAATTTGGGGGGGAACAATGAGCAGTTCTTC.

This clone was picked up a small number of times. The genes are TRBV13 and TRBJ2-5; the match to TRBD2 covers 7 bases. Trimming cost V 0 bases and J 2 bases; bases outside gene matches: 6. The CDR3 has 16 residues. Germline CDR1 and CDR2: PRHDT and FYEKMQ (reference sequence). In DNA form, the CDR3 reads TGTGCCAGCAGCTTAGGCGTAACTAGCGAACAAGAGACCCAGTACTTC. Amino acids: CASSLGVTSEQETQYF.

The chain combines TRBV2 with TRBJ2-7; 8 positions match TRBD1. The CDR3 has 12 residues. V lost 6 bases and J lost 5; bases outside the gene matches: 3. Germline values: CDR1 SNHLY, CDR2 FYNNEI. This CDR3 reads CASSRGHDEQYF. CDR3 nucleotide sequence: TGTGCCAGCAGCAGGGGGCACGACGAGCAGTACTTC.

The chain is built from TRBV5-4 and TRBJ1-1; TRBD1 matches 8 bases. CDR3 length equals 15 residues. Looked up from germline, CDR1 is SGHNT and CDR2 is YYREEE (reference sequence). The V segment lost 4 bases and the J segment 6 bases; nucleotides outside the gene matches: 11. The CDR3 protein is CASSRTGFGPSEAFF. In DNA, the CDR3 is TGTGCCAGCAGCCGGACAGGGTTCGGTCCTTCTGAAGCTTTCTTT.

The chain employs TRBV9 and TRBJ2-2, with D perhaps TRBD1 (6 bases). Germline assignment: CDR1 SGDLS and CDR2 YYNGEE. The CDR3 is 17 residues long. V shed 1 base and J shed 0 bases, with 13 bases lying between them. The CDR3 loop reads CASSVLHGTTNTGELFF. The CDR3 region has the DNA TGTGCCAGCAGCGTATTGCACGGGACAACGAACACCGGGGAGCTGTTTTTT.

CDR3 sequence reads: CASSSWDRDDEQFF. Written as DNA, the CDR3 is TGTGCCAGCAGCTCCTGGGACAGGGATGATGAGCAGTTCTTC. This chain joins TRBV11-2 and TRBJ2-1; 9 nucleotides line up with TRBD1. Trimming took 4 bases from V and 8 from J; bases not matched to a gene: 6. The CDR3 is 14 residues long. Germline V CDR1 and CDR2: SGHAT, FQNNGV.

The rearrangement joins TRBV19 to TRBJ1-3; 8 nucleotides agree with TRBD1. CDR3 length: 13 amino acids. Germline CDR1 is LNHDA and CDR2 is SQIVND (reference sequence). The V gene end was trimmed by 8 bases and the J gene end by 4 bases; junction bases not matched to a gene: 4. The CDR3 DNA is TGTGCCAGTTCAACAGGGGGAGGAAACACCATATATTTT. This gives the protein CASSTGGGNTIYF.

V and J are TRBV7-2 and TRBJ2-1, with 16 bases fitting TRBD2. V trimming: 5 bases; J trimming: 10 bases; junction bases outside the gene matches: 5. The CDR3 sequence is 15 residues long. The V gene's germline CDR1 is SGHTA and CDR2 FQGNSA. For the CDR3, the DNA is TGTGCCAGCAGCCCCGGGACTAGCGGGAGGGCCGAGCAGTTCTTC. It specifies CASSPGTSGRAEQFF.